Below are 16 T cell receptor beta chains sequenced from a single sample in a study of liver allograft versus peripheral blood T cells. Study information: A comparison was made between T cell receptor repertoires in transplanted livers and those in recipients' peripheral blood.

A single record per CDR3 protein comes from TCRdb applying MiXCR to the reads. Here the sample spans 8,600 or so distinct CDR3 sequences, roughly a fifth being singletons. The receptors derive from a human patient who had a liver transplant. The T cells may partly be graft donor cells.

J is TRBJ1-2 and V is TRBV20-1, with 10 bases fitting TRBD1. Germline CDR1 DFQATT, CDR2 SNEGSKA (reference sequence). V was clipped by 3 bases and J by 5 bases; unmatched bases: 6. This CDR3 comprises 14 residues. The chain's CDR3 is CSARDRGSPYGYTF. In DNA, the CDR3 is TGCAGTGCTAGGGACAGGGGGTCCCCATATGGCTACACCTTC.

Remarks on this clonotype: With a much larger clone just one base away, this may be a read error. Since the CDR3 does not end with the conserved phenylalanine or tryptophan, this likely comes from a read error. The chain recombines TRBV6-5 with TRBJ1-1; TRBD1 matches at 9 bases. Germline values: CDR1 MNHEY, CDR2 SVGAGI. The CDR3 is 17 residues long. V shed 0 bases and J 5 bases; nucleotides not matched to a gene: 10. CDR3 sequence (DNA): TGTGCCAGCAGTTACTCGAGTAGGACAGGGGAGAGTACTGAAGCTTTCATT. Translated: CASSYSSRTGESTEAFI.

Points on this clonotype: Possible read error: a much larger clone is one base away. The rearrangement links TRBV10-3 to TRBJ1-1; the match to TRBD1 covers 9 bases. The CDR3 consists of 16 residues. The germline CDR1 and CDR2 sequences are ENHRY and SYGVKD. After removal of 5 bases from V and 10 bases from J, the junction contained 17 bases not matched to a gene. The CDR3 DNA reads as TGTGCCATCAGTTACTCGACACGACAGGGGGATAAGGGAGCTTTCTTT. Translating gives CAISYSTRQGDKGAFF.

This clonotype has a count of ten or more. This chain uses TRBV14 with TRBJ2-7, with D possibly being TRBD1 (6 bases). CDR3 length: 15 residues. Germline-derived CDR1 and CDR2 are SGHDN and FVKESK. V was clipped by 3 bases and J by 2 bases, with 14 bases between them. The CDR3 DNA reads TGTGCCAGCAGCCAGGGGGCAGGGAGCACCTACGAGCAGTACTTC. Protein sequence: CASSQGAGSTYEQYF.

This clonotype is classed as medium-sized. The CDR3 loop reads CASSLERRRAEAFF. In DNA, the CDR3 is TGTGCCAGCAGCTTAGAAAGGAGAAGGGCTGAAGCTTTCTTT. The rearrangement joins TRBV13 to TRBJ1-1; D gene unclear. Trimming removed 1 base at V and 6 bases at J, with 12 bases between. Germline CDR1 reads PRHDT; CDR2 reads FYEKMQ (reference sequence). The CDR3 has 14 residues.

In this sample, this clonotype is medium-sized. V gene TRBV15 combines with J gene TRBJ1-1, with D uncertain. The CDR3 loop spans 15 amino acids. The ends were cut back, 0 bases at V and 3 bases at J, with 11 bases in the middle. Germline CDR1 and CDR2: LNHNV and YYDKDF (reference sequence). CDR3 nucleotide sequence: TGTGCCACCAGCAGAGAGGAAGGAAGGTACACTGAAGCTTTCTTT. This translates into CATSREEGRYTEAFF.

In this sample, this clonotype turned up a few times. V is TRBV12-5 and J is TRBJ1-1, with D hard to call. The V gene lost 7 bases and the J gene lost 0 bases, with 6 bases spanning the gap. Per the germline V gene, CDR1 is LGHNT and CDR2 is FRNRAP. This CDR3 has 12 amino acids. The CDR3 DNA sequence: TGTGCTAGTGCCATGATGAACACTGAAGCTTTCTTT. Its translation: CASAMMNTEAFF.

This chain connects TRBV7-2 to TRBJ2-1; D is uncertain. Between the trimmed V and J ends, which lost 3 bases and 1 base, there was a span of 4 bases. The CDR3 sequence is 13 residues long. CDR1 is SGHTA, CDR2 FQGNSA, per germline. The CDR3 here is CASSFASYNEQFF. In nucleotides, the CDR3 is TGTGCCAGCAGCTTTGCATCCTACAATGAGCAGTTCTTC.

Sample share makes this clonotype medium-sized. CDR3 DNA sequence: TGTGCCAGCCAGCCGGGGGACAGGGGCTCCTACGAGCAGTACTTC. Protein product: CASQPGDRGSYEQYF. V is TRBV18 and J is TRBJ2-7; 10 bases are shared with TRBD1. The CDR3 is made up of 15 amino acids. CDR1 and CDR2 (germline): KGHSH, LQKENI. After removal of 8 bases from V and 0 bases from J, the junction contained 7 bases not matched to a gene.

At least ten counts were recorded for this clonotype. J is TRBJ1-1 and V is TRBV10-3, with TRBD1 matching over 8 bases. The CDR3 spans 13 residues. V dropped 11 bases and J dropped 6; count of bases not matched to a gene: 11. Germline CDR1 ENHRY, CDR2 SYGVKD. The CDR3 protein is CAATGGGAPEAFF. Written as DNA, the CDR3 is TGTGCCGCTACAGGGGGGGGTGCGCCTGAAGCTTTCTTT.

This clonotype was seen more than once but under ten times. This chain joins TRBV2 and TRBJ1-6; D is undetermined. V lost 7 bases and J 2 bases, leaving 9 bases between the germline ends. The CDR3 is made up of 14 amino acids. Germline V CDR1 and CDR2: SNHLY, FYNNEI. The CDR3 coding sequence is TGTGCCAGCAAACCTACTGCCTATAATTCACCCCTCCACTTT. This sequence encodes CASKPTAYNSPLHF.

In its sample, this clonotype ranks as medium-sized (0.01 to 0.1%). The chain recombines TRBV6-6 with TRBJ1-1, with unresolved D. Germline V CDR1 and CDR2: MNHNY, SVGAGI (reference sequence). The CDR3 has 12 residues. V gave up 7 bases and J gave up 1 base, with 7 bases separating them. CDR3 sequence (DNA): TGTGCCAGCAAAGTCGGGAACACTGAAGCTTTCTTT. Translation: CASKVGNTEAFF.

The V call is TRBV2, the J call TRBJ1-3, with D hard to call. Trimming took off 5 bases at V and 0 bases at J, with 11 bases between the two ends. The CDR3 is 15 residues long. In germline, CDR1 is SNHLY, CDR2 FYNNEI. For the CDR3, the DNA is TGTGCCAGCAGTAAGCTGACCTTCTCTGGAAACACCATATATTTT. Translation gives CASSKLTFSGNTIYF.

This clonotype is medium-sized in the sample. The chain combines TRBV19 with TRBJ1-1; no reliable D call. The V and J ends lost 4 bases and 4 bases respectively, with 10 bases between them. The CDR3 is 13 amino acids. CDR1 and CDR2 (germline): LNHDA, SQIVND (reference sequence). CDR3 bases: TGTGCCAGTAGTAATTATCGGGGCACTGAAGCTTTCTTT. Its translation: CASSNYRGTEAFF.

The V gene is TRBV20-1, the J gene TRBJ1-1; TRBD1 might be the D (5 bases). The CDR3 runs 15 residues. The V end lost 2 bases, the J end lost 6 bases, and 19 bases lay between the germline ends. The germline CDR1 and CDR2 sequences are DFQATT and SNEGSKA (reference sequence). In DNA, the CDR3 is TGCAGTGCTAGACGCGAGGGGTTGGGATCGCCTGAAGCTTTCTTT. Translated, it gives CSARREGLGSPEAFF.

The gene calls are TRBV7-9 and TRBJ1-2; 12 positions agree with TRBD1. From germline, CDR1 is SEHNR and CDR2 FQNEAQ (reference sequence). The J segment lost 4 bases and the V segment lost 2 bases, leaving 5 bases of the junction unmatched. This CDR3 spans 16 amino acids. The CDR3 sequence: CASSLLGQGAIYGYTF. The CDR3 DNA follows: TGTGCCAGCAGCTTATTGGGACAGGGGGCGATCTATGGCTACACCTTC. Full variable domain (remainder filled in from reference TRBV7-9 and TRBJ1-2): DTGVSQNPRHKITKRGQNVTFRCDPISEHNRLYWYRQTLGQGPEFLTYFQNEAQLEKSRLLSDRFSAERPKGSFSTLEIQRTEQGDSAMYLCASSLLGQGAIYGYTFGSGTRLTVV.